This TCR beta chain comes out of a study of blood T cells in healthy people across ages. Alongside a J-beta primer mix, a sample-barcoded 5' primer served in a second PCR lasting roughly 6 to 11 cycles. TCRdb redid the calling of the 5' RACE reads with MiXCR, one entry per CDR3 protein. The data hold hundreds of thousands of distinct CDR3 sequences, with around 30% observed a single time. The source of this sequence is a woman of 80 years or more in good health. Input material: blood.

The CDR3 here is CSADRGLGANVLTF. As DNA, the CDR3 is TGCAGTGCGGACAGGGGCCTTGGGGCCAACGTCCTGACTTTC. V usage is TRBV20-1 and J usage is TRBJ2-6, with 9 positions matching TRBD1. V lost 6 bases, J lost 3 bases, and 3 bases stayed unmatched. Per the germline V gene, CDR1 is DFQATT and CDR2 is SNEGSKA (reference sequence). This CDR3 contains 14 residues.